These 31 T cell receptor beta chains originate from one sample sequenced in a study of blood T cell repertoires in COVID-19. Libraries were prepared by immunoSEQ multiplex PCR; TCRdb keeps only in-frame clonotypes and omits some of them. The table includes hundreds of thousands of clones, just over 85% detected once. The sequencing input was PBMCs or T cells enriched from blood (not recorded which). These TCRs come from a man aged 18-30 years who had recovered from COVID-19.

This chain uses TRBV7-3 with TRBJ1-3, with D unresolved. The length of the CDR3 is 15 residues. Germline V gene data show CDR1 as SGHTA and CDR2 as FQGTGA. Trimming took off 2 bases at V and 2 bases at J, with 10 bases between the two ends. Written as DNA, the CDR3 is TGTGCCAGCAGCTTATATCCAGATACTGGAAACACCATATATTTT. Protein: CASSLYPDTGNTIYF.

This rearrangement joins TRBV5-4 to TRBJ1-2; TRBD1 matches 8 bases. CDR1 is SGHNT and CDR2 is YYREEE in the germline V gene (reference sequence). The CDR3 spans 14 residues. V lost 5 bases to trimming and J lost 4 bases; unmatched junction nucleotides: 7. The CDR3 protein is CASSYQGASYGYTF. Written as DNA, the CDR3 is TGTGCCAGCAGTTACCAGGGGGCGAGCTATGGCTACACCTTC. Looking up the rest from reference TRBV5-4 and TRBJ1-2 gives the full variable domain: ETGVTQSPTHLIKTRGQQVTLRCSSQSGHNTVSWYQQALGQGPQFIFQYYREEENGRGNFPPRFSGLQFPNYSSELNVNALELDDSALYLCASSYQGASYGYTFGSGTRLTVV.

The chain employs TRBV28 and TRBJ2-7, with TRBD1 matching 8 bases. CDR1 and CDR2 from the germline V gene are MDHEN and SYDVKM. This CDR3 has 16 amino acids. Trimming took 6 bases from V and 3 from J; bases not matched to a gene: 13. CDR3: CASSPRQGQRLYEQYF. CDR3 DNA sequence: TGTGCCAGCAGCCCGCGACAGGGGCAAAGACTCTACGAGCAGTACTTC.

As regards this clone: The sample holds other DNA sequences that translate to the same CDR3. This chain links TRBV6-5 with TRBJ2-3, with TRBD1 matching 10 bases. CDR1 is MNHEY, CDR2 SVGAGI, per germline. V dropped 6 bases and J dropped 4; count of bases not matched to a gene: 1. The CDR3 consists of 13 residues. The DNA for the CDR3 is TGTGCCAGCAGAGGACAGGGGGCAGATACGCAGTATTTT. This encodes CASRGQGADTQYF.

This chain joins TRBV27 and TRBJ2-2; D remains ambiguous. The CDR3 loop spans 14 amino acids. The germline V gene has CDR1 MNHEY and CDR2 SMNVEV (reference sequence). Trimming cost V 1 base and J 2 bases, with 5 bases left between them. CDR3 residues: CASSLFSNTGELFF. In DNA, the CDR3 is TGTGCCAGCAGTTTATTCTCCAACACCGGGGAGCTGTTTTTT.

The J gene is TRBJ1-2, the V gene TRBV18; 11 nucleotides match TRBD1. Germline CDR1 reads KGHSH; CDR2 reads LQKENI. V lost 5 bases, J lost 2 bases, and 10 bases stayed unmatched. The CDR3 has 17 amino acids. CDR3 coding DNA: TGTGCCAGCTCAACATTACCGGGACAGGGGGACAACTATGGCTACACCTTC. Protein: CASSTLPGQGDNYGYTF.

The chain uses TRBV19 and TRBJ1-6, with 12 bases matching TRBD1. This CDR3 is 15 amino acids long. The germline gives CDR1 LNHDA, CDR2 SQIVND (reference sequence). The V segment lost 4 bases and the J segment 8 bases; nucleotides outside the gene matches: 3. Here the CDR3 DNA reads TGTGCCAGTAGTAAGGGACAGGGGGCTTATTCACCCCTCCACTTT. Translating it yields CASSKGQGAYSPLHF.

The chain couples TRBV11-2 to TRBJ2-5; 7 positions match TRBD2. From germline, CDR1 is SGHAT and CDR2 FQNNGV. CDR3 size: 17 residues. After removal of 4 bases from V and 2 bases from J, the junction contained 13 bases not matched to a gene. CDR3 in DNA: TGTGCCAGCAGCTCCCGGCCCGGACTAGTGGGTCAAGAGACCCAGTACTTC. It encodes CASSSRPGLVGQETQYF.

This chain joins TRBV27 and TRBJ1-6; TRBD1 is a possible D gene (6 bases). Germline V lookup: CDR1 MNHEY, CDR2 SMNVEV (reference sequence). The CDR3 spans 17 residues. V shed 5 bases and J shed 3 bases, with 17 bases lying between them. The DNA for the CDR3 is TGTGCCAGCAGTATGCTGTCGGAAGGGGGCTATAATTCACCCCTCCACTTT. Translated, it gives CASSMLSEGGYNSPLHF.

The chain recombines TRBV5-5 with TRBJ2-7; 12 nucleotides agree with TRBD2. The length of the CDR3 is 18 residues. Germline CDR1 reads SGHKS; CDR2 reads YYEKEE (reference sequence). With V trimmed by 4 bases and J by 0 bases, 11 bases remained unmatched. CDR3 DNA: TGTGCCAGCAGCCGACTAGCGGGGGACATTCTAACCTCCTACGAGCAGTACTTC. Translated, it gives CASSRLAGDILTSYEQYF.

The chain links TRBV7-3 to TRBJ2-1; 9 bases line up with TRBD2. This CDR3 contains 16 residues. The V and J ends lost 4 bases and 1 base, in that order; junction bases with no gene match: 5. CDR1 is SGHTA and CDR2 is FQGTGA in the germline V gene. As DNA, the CDR3 is TGTGCCAGCAGCTCCCCGGCGGGAGGGTCCTACAATGAGCAGTTCTTC. Translation: CASSSPAGGSYNEQFF.

The chain employs TRBV18 and TRBJ2-3; TRBD1 matches 8 bases. The germline V gene encodes CDR1 KGHSH and CDR2 LQKENI. CDR3 size: 16 residues. The ends lost 4 bases at V and 5 bases at J; junction bases unmatched: 11. CDR3 in DNA: TGTGCCAGCTCACGATACCGCGACAGGGGAGTAGATACGCAGTATTTT. Amino acids: CASSRYRDRGVDTQYF.

The chain couples TRBV7-8 to TRBJ2-7; possible D gene TRBD1, 6 bases. Germline CDR1 reads SGHVS; CDR2 reads FQNEAQ. This CDR3 comprises 19 residues. The V end lost 3 bases, the J end lost 2 bases, and 26 bases lay between the germline ends. For the CDR3, the DNA is TGTGCCAGCAGCTTTCAACGACCATCTCGACAGGCCGGTACCTACGAGCAGTACTTC. This codes for CASSFQRPSRQAGTYEQYF.

This clone was observed once. V usage is TRBV4-1 and J usage is TRBJ2-3; 10 positions match TRBD2. The CDR3 has 18 amino acids. Germline CDR1 is MGHRA and CDR2 is YSYEKL. Trimming removed 1 base from V and 10 bases from J; junction bases left unmatched: 17. CDR3 coding DNA: TGCGCCAGCAGCCAAGGGGATTTACTAGCGGGGCCGTTGGTCTCGCAGTATTTT. It is translated as CASSQGDLLAGPLVSQYF.

The V gene is TRBV29-1, the J gene TRBJ2-5, with TRBD2 as a possible D gene (6 bases). There are 12 residues in the CDR3. Germline loops: CDR1 SQVTM, CDR2 ANQGSEA. V was shortened by 4 bases and J by 6 bases, with 12 bases between the two germline ends. The CDR3 nucleotides are TGCAGCGTTGCGACGGGGGAACAGACCCAGTACTTC. Translated: CSVATGEQTQYF. The full variable domain, rest sourced from reference TRBV29-1 and TRBJ2-5, is SAVISQKPSRDICQRGTSLTIQCQVDSQVTMMFWYRQQPGQSLTLIATANQGSEATYESGFVIDKFPISRPNLTFSTLTVSNMSPEDSSIYLCSVATGEQTQYFGPGTRLLVL.

The rearrangement joins TRBV6-5 to TRBJ2-1; maybe TRBD2 (5 bases). The V end was cut by 8 bases, the J end by 2 bases, with 16 bases between. The CDR3 runs 15 residues. Per the germline V gene, CDR1 is MNHEY and CDR2 is SVGAGI. This CDR3 reads CASLRAAEPYNEQFF. CDR3 nucleotides: TGTGCCAGCCTTCGAGCGGCTGAGCCCTACAATGAGCAGTTCTTC.

The chain is built from TRBV7-9 and TRBJ2-2; TRBD1 is a possible D gene (6 bases). The length of the CDR3 is 14 residues. V was cut by 5 bases and J by 4 bases, with 11 bases left in between. Germline V gene data show CDR1 as SEHNR and CDR2 as FQNEAQ (reference sequence). This CDR3 reads CASSTRTVTGELFF. CDR3 nucleotides: TGTGCCAGCAGCACCCGGACAGTCACCGGGGAGCTGTTTTTT.

The CDR3 coding sequence is TGTGCCAGTACCGATTGGGAGAAACATGGCTACACCTTC. It yields the protein CASTDWEKHGYTF. V is TRBV19 and J is TRBJ1-2; D is unresolved. CDR1 is LNHDA and CDR2 is SQIVND in the germline V gene (reference sequence). This CDR3 has 13 residues. V lost 7 bases to trimming and J lost 6 bases, with 15 bases between them.

The chain recombines TRBV10-3 with TRBJ2-6, with 16 bases aligning to TRBD2. Germline V CDR1 and CDR2: ENHRY, SYGVKD. The junction had 12 bases not matched to a gene; V was cut back by 9 bases and J by 4 bases. This CDR3 is 19 amino acids long. CDR3 in DNA: TGTGCCATAGATCCGGGACTAGCGGGAGGGCCTTCCGGGGCCAACGTCCTGACTTTC. It translates to CAIDPGLAGGPSGANVLTF.

This clone showed up many times. V usage is TRBV18 and J usage is TRBJ2-7; 9 bases agree with TRBD1. This CDR3 contains 15 residues. V gave up 4 bases and J gave up 5 bases; unmatched junction bases: 9. CDR1 KGHSH and CDR2 LQKENI come from the germline V gene. The CDR3 DNA follows: TGTGCCAGCTCACTGGGGACAGGGAGCGGTAACGAGCAGTACTTC. The encoded protein is CASSLGTGSGNEQYF. The full variable domain, rest sourced from reference TRBV18 and TRBJ2-7, is NAGVMQNPRHLVRRRGQEARLRCSPMKGHSHVYWYRQLPEEGLKFMVYLQKENIIDESGMPKERFSAEFPKEGPSILRIQQVVRGDSAAYFCASSLGTGSGNEQYFGPGTRLTVT.

The chain employs TRBV7-2 and TRBJ1-2; D unresolved. The germline V gene encodes CDR1 SGHTA and CDR2 FQGNSA. There are 15 residues in the CDR3. V shed 2 bases and J shed 7 bases, with 17 bases lying between them. CDR3: CASSLRGLPPRGYTF. Here the CDR3 DNA reads TGTGCCAGCAGCTTAAGAGGCCTACCACCGCGTGGCTACACCTTC.

V usage is TRBV18 and J usage is TRBJ2-1, with TRBD1 as a possible D gene (6 bases). This CDR3 spans 16 amino acids. From germline, CDR1 is KGHSH and CDR2 LQKENI. Trimming left V 6 bases short and J 6 bases short, with 21 bases between. This chain's CDR3 is CASSWRGPGQSNEQFF. CDR3 nucleotide sequence: TGTGCCAGCTCCTGGCGCGGGCCTGGACAGTCCAATGAGCAGTTCTTC.

The chain joins TRBV9 to TRBJ2-3; 7 bases fit TRBD2. Losses at the gene ends were 0 bases for V and 0 bases for J; bases not matched to a gene: 4. The CDR3 consists of 16 residues. From germline, CDR1 is SGDLS and CDR2 YYNGEE. In DNA form, the CDR3 reads TGTGCCAGCAGCGTAGGGAAGGGAGGGAGCACAGATACGCAGTATTTT. This gives the protein CASSVGKGGSTDTQYF.

The chain recombines TRBV18 with TRBJ1-2; a possible D gene is TRBD1 (6 bases). V lost 2 bases and J 0 bases, leaving 10 bases between the germline ends. Germline V gene data show CDR1 as KGHSH and CDR2 as LQKENI. The CDR3 is 15 residues long. In nucleotides, the CDR3 is TGTGCCAGCTCACCAGTGGACAGAGCTAACTATGGCTACACCTTC. Its protein product is CASSPVDRANYGYTF.

The chain couples TRBV5-1 to TRBJ2-2; 8 positions match TRBD1. V was pared by 2 bases and J by 5 bases, with 5 bases of the junction left unmatched. The V gene's germline CDR1 is SGHRS and CDR2 YFSETQ. CDR3 length equals 15 residues. The CDR3 sequence: CASSFGQGGTGELFF. CDR3 nucleotides: TGCGCCAGCAGCTTTGGACAGGGTGGAACCGGGGAGCTGTTTTTT. Based on the CDR3 plus reference TRBV5-1 and TRBJ2-2, the full variable domain is KAGVTQTPRYLIKTRGQQVTLSCSPISGHRSVSWYQQTPGQGLQFLFEYFSETQRNKGNFPGRFSGRQFSNSRSEMNVSTLELGDSALYLCASSFGQGGTGELFFGEGSRLTVL.

This chain connects TRBV9 to TRBJ2-7, with 9 positions matching TRBD2. The CDR3 covers 15 residues. Germline CDR1 and CDR2: SGDLS and YYNGEE. V lost 2 bases and J lost 1; bases outside the gene matches: 4. CDR3 loop: CASSVTSGPSYEQYF. Here the CDR3 DNA reads TGTGCCAGCAGCGTCACTAGCGGGCCTTCCTACGAGCAGTACTTC.

The gene calls are TRBV21-1 and TRBJ2-6; TRBD1 is taken as the D call from the table, unchecked against the DNA. TRBV21-1 has pseudogene status. The CDR3 has 22 amino acids. The CDR3 spells CASSKDGFLQGALRFGANVLTF. The CDR3 coding sequence is TGTGCCAGCAGCAAAGATGGGTTCTTACAGGGGGCGCTTCGGTTTGGGGCCAACGTCCTGACTTTC.

The chain links TRBV9 to TRBJ1-1, with TRBD1 as a possible D gene (5 bases). Per the germline V gene, CDR1 is SGDLS and CDR2 is YYNGEE. Trimming pared 0 bases from V and 0 bases from J, leaving 21 bases between. The CDR3 consists of 19 residues. CDR3 sequence: CASSVVSGAGWEMNTEAFF. The CDR3 DNA reads TGTGCCAGCAGCGTAGTCTCTGGGGCAGGGTGGGAAATGAACACTGAAGCTTTCTTT.

This chain joins TRBV30 and TRBJ2-1; possible D gene TRBD2, 7 bases. CDR1 and CDR2 (germline): GTSNPN, SVGIG (reference sequence). This CDR3 region has 16 residues. Trimming took off 3 bases at V and 8 bases at J, with 23 bases between the two ends. The CDR3 DNA sequence: TGTGCCTGGAGCCATCGGTGGGGGGGGGCCAGGGATGAGCAGTTCTTC. The encoded protein is CAWSHRWGGARDEQFF.

V gene TRBV20-1 combines with J gene TRBJ2-5, with 9 bases fitting TRBD2. The ends lost 3 bases at V and 1 base at J; junction bases unmatched: 6. Looked up from germline, CDR1 is DFQATT and CDR2 is SNEGSKA (reference sequence). The CDR3 runs 15 residues. The CDR3 region has the DNA TGCAGTGCTAGTGGCGCGGGGGGGGTCCAAGAGACCCAGTACTTC. This gives the protein CSASGAGGVQETQYF.

The chain employs TRBV2 and TRBJ1-3, with D possibly matching TRBD1 (5 bases). This CDR3 is built from 14 residues. V was shortened by 6 bases and J by 4 bases, with 13 bases between the two germline ends. Germline CDR1 is SNHLY and CDR2 is FYNNEI. The CDR3 DNA reads as TGTGCCAGCAGGGAGGGACTGTCCGGAAACACCATATATTTT. Translating it yields CASREGLSGNTIYF.